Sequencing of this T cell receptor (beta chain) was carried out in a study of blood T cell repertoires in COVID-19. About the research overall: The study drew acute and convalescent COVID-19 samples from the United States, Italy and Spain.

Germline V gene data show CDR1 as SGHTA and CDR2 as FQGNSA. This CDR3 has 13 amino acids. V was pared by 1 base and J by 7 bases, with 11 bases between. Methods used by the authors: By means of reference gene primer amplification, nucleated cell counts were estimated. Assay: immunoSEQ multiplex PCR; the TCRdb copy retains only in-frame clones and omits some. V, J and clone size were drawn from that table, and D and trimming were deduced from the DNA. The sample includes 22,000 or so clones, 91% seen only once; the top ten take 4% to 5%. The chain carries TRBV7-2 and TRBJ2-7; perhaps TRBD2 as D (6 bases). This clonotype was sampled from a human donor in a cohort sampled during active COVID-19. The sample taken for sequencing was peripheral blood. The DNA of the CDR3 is TGTGCCAGCAGCTTAGAAGCGGGTTGGGAGCAGTACTTC. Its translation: CASSLEAGWEQYF.